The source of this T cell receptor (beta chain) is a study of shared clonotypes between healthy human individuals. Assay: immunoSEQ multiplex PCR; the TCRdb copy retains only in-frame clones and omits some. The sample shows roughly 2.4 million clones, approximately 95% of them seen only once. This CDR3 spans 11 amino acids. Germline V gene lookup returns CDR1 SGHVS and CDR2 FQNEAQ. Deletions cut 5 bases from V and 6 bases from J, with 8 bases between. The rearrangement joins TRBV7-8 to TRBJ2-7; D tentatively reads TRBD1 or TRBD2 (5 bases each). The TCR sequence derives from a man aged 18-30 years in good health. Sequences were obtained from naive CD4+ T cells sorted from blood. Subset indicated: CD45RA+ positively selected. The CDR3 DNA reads TGTGCCAGCAGCCAGGGACGCGAGCAGTACTTC. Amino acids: CASSQGREQYF.